A selection of T cell receptor beta chains follows, all from one sample in a study of CD8 T cell repertoires and HIV-1 epitope variants. The antigens for these receptors are not known. Data came from immunoSEQ multiplex PCR; TCRdb stores just in-frame clones and leaves some out. The sample lists some 4,000 clones; 62% were seen once. What was sequenced was cultured CD8+ T cells derived from PBMCs. These receptor sequences come from a male donor with HIV. Each CDR3 is given without its conserved first and last residue. The D gene is left open where the match is weak. Clone size is shown for a subset of rows, as once, few, many or a class of expanded clone.

cdr3_aa clone_size d_call cdr3_length v_call
ASSPETGGYYNEQF . TRBD1 14 TRBV9
ASSGRTSGRLYEQY . TRBD2 14 TRBV6-1
ASSQGVRDIQY . . 11 TRBV4-3
ASSRSSSGREQF . . 12 TRBV4-3
ASTPTTTSGRSTDTQY . TRBD2 16 TRBV27
ASSPPDSYEQY . . 11 TRBV28
SVGGGPTNEKLF once . 12 TRBV29-1
ASFGGGPPEAF . . 11 TRBV5-4
ASSEDYGALGEQY . . 13 TRBV2
ASSVEGLAGEYNEQF . TRBD2 15 TRBV9
ASSPGGSYISYEQY . TRBD1 14 TRBV5-6
ASSLSHLRQSRANVLT . . 16 TRBV6-9
ASSSGTGDVAF . TRBD1 11 TRBV5-1
ASSENYNEQF . . 10 TRBV2
ASSSQGGAGQPQH once TRBD1 13 TRBV6-5
ASSLDATGYTEAF . . 13 TRBV7-2
ASSPRVLNTEAF . . 12 TRBV7-8
ASSPLAAGSNEKLF medium-sized . 14 TRBV27
ASSPIPGQPYEQY . TRBD1 13 TRBV5-5
ASSLPGGTSGSGNEQF . TRBD2 16 TRBV7-8
ASSLGELYGYT . . 11 TRBV5-6
ASSIRDRAETQY . TRBD1 12 TRBV7-2
ASSSDRSYEQY . . 11 TRBV5-6
ASSERDRGFYEQY once TRBD1 13 TRBV7-6
ASSVVGSSSYNEQF . . 14 TRBV9
ASSLEGTGTHEQF . TRBD1 13 TRBV25-1
ASSYSAGLDETQY . . 13 TRBV6-5
ASTPMGGGTYNEQF . . 14 TRBV19
SATRGGVKEKLF once . 12 TRBV29-1
ASSRQQGGAEAF . . 12 TRBV4-3